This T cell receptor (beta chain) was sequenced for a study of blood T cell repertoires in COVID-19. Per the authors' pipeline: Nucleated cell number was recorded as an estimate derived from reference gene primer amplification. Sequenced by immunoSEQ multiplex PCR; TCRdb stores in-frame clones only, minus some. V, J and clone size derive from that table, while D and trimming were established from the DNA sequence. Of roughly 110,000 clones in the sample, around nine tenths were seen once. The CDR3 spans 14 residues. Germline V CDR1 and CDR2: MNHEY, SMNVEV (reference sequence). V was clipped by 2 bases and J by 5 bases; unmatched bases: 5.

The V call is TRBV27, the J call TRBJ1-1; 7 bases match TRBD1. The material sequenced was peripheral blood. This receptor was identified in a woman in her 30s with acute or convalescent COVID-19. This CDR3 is CASSLPGQLTEAFF. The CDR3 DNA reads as TGTGCCAGCAGTTTACCGGGACAGCTTACTGAAGCTTTCTTT.